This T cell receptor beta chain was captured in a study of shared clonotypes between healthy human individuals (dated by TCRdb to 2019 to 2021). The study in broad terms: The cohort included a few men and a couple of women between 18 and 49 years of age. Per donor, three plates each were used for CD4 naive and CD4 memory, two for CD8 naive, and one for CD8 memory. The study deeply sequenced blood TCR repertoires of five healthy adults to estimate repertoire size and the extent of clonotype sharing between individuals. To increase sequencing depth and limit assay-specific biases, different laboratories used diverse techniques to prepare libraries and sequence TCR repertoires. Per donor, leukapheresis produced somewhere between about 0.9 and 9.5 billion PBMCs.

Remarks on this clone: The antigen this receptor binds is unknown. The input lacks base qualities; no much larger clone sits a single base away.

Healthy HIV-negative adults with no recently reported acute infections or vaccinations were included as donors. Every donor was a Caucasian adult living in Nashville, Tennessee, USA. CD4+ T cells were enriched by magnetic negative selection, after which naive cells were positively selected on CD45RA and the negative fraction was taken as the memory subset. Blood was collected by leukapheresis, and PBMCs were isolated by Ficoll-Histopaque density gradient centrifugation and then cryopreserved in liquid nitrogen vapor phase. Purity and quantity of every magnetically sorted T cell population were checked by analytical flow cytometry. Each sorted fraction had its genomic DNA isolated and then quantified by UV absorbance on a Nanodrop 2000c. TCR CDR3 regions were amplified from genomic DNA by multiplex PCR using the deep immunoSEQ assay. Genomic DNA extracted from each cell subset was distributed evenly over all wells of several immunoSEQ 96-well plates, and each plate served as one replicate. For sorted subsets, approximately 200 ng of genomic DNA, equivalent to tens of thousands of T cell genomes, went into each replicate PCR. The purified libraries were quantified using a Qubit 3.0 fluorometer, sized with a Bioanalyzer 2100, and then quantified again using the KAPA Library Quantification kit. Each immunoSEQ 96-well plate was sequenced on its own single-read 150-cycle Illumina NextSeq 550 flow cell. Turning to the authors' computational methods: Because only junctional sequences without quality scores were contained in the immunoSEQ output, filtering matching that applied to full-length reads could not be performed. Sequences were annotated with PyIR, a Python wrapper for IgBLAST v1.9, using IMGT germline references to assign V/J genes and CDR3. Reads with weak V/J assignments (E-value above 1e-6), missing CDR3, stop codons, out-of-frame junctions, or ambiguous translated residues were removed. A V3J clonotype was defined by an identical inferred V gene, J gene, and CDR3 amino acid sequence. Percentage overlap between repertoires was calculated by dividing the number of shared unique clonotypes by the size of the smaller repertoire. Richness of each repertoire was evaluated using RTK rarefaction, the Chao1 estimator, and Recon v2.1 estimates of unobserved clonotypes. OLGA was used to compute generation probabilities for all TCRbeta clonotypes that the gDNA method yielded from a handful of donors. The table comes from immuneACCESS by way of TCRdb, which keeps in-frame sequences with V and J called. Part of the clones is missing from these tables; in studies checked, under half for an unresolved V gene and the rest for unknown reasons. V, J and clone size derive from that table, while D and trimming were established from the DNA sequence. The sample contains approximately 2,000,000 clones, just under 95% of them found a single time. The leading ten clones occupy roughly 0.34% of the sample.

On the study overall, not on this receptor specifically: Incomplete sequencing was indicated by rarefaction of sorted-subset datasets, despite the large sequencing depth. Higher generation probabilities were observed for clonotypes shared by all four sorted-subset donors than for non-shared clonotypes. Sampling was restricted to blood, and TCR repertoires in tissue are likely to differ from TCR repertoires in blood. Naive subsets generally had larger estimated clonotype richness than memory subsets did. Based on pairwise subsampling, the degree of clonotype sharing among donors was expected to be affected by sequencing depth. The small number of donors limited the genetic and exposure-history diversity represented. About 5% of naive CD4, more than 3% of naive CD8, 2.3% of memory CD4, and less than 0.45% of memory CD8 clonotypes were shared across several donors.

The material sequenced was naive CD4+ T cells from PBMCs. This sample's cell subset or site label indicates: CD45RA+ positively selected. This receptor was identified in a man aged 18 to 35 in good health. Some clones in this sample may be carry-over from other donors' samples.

The DNA is as follows: TGCGCCAGCAGTGAGAGACCTGTGAACACTGAAGCTTTCTTT. The translation is CASSERPVNTEAFF. The chain links TRBV10-1 with TRBJ1-1, with the D gene uncertain. The germline V gene (reference sequence) sets CDR1 to WNHNN and CDR2 to SYGVQD. The CDR3 goes from the cysteine to the phenylalanine over 14 residues. Just CDR3 DNA is preserved here, 42 bases in frame from base 1. V and J lose 2 bases and 0 bases, and a span of 7 bases separates them.